This entry is about one T cell receptor (beta chain). In the authors' methods: Reference gene primer amplification in the assay estimated nucleated cell counts. Clones were sequenced by immunoSEQ multiplex PCR, and TCRdb holds only the in-frame ones, with some missing. The V and J calls and clone size come from that table; D and trimming were worked out from the DNA. The sample has more than 150,000 clones; about 80% are singletons. The CDR3 is 15 amino acids. The V and J ends lost 7 bases and 2 bases, in that order; junction bases with no gene match: 8. Germline-derived CDR1 and CDR2 are MNHEY and SMNVEV (reference sequence). Participants were placed into cohorts based on the clinical history they reported. No more than 2 weeks before study entry, exposed participants had met a case of COVID-19. This specimen comes from a study of blood T cell repertoires in COVID-19. At the level of the study: The United States, Italy and Spain were the sources of the acute and convalescent COVID-19 samples.

Sequences were obtained from PBMCs or T cells enriched from blood (not recorded which). The receptor was isolated from a man in his sixties who had been exposed to COVID-19. This chain joins TRBV27 and TRBJ2-1; 7 nucleotides match TRBD2. CDR3 amino acids: CASMGRAGAYNEQFF. The CDR3 coding sequence is TGTGCCAGCATGGGTCGGGCGGGAGCCTACAATGAGCAGTTCTTC.